This T cell receptor (beta chain) comes out of a study of shared clonotypes between healthy human individuals (dated by TCRdb to about 2020). At the level of the whole study: The cohort comprised a couple of women and a few men aged 18 to 49 years. Per donor, three plates each were used for CD4 naive and CD4 memory, two for CD8 naive, and one for CD8 memory. To estimate repertoire size and how much clonotype sharing occurs between individuals, the study deeply sequenced the blood TCR repertoires of 5 or 6 healthy adults. To increase sequencing depth and limit assay-specific biases, TCR repertoire library preparation and sequencing were carried out by different laboratories using diverse techniques. Per donor, leukapheresis produced somewhere between about 0.9 and 9.5 billion PBMCs.

The donors were healthy, HIV-negative adults who had no recently reported acute infections or vaccinations. Every donor was a Caucasian adult residing in Nashville, Tennessee, USA. CD4+ T cells were enriched by magnetic negative selection, after which naive cells were positively selected on CD45RA and the negative fraction was taken as the memory subset. Blood was collected by leukapheresis, and PBMCs were isolated by Ficoll-Histopaque density gradient centrifugation and then cryopreserved in liquid nitrogen vapor phase. Analytical flow cytometry was used to check the purity and quantity of every magnetically sorted T cell population. Genomic DNA was isolated from every sorted fraction and measured by UV absorbance on a Nanodrop 2000c. TCR CDR3 regions were amplified from genomic DNA by multiplex PCR using the deep immunoSEQ assay. Extracted genomic DNA from each cell subset was distributed evenly across all wells of several immunoSEQ 96-well plates, and each plate was treated as a replicate. For sorted subsets, about 210 ng of genomic DNA, equivalent to 25,000 to 30,000 T cell genomes, went into each replicate PCR. Purified libraries were quantified with a Qubit 3.0 fluorometer, sized on a Bioanalyzer 2100, and re-quantified with the KAPA Library Quantification kit. Every immunoSEQ 96-well plate was sequenced on a separate single-read 150-cycle Illumina NextSeq 550 flow cell. Per the source publication's procedure: Because the immunoSEQ output included only junctional sequences and no quality scores, the filtering could not be the same as the filtering used for full-length reads. To assign V/J genes and CDR3, sequences were annotated using PyIR, a Python wrapper for IgBLAST v1.9, with IMGT germline references. Reads with weak V/J assignments (E-value above 1e-6), missing CDR3, stop codons, out-of-frame junctions, or ambiguous translated residues were removed. V3J clonotypes were defined as sequences sharing the same inferred V gene, J gene, and CDR3 amino acid sequence. Percentage overlap between repertoires was computed as shared unique clonotypes divided by the size of the smaller repertoire. Richness of each repertoire was evaluated using RTK rarefaction, the Chao1 estimator, and Recon v2.1 estimates of unobserved clonotypes. Generation probabilities were computed with OLGA for all TCRbeta clonotypes obtained by the gDNA method from four donors. TCRdb stores this immuneACCESS table with in-frame sequences only. Part of the clones is absent; in the studies checked, under half of the shortfall reflects unresolved V genes, and no reason is known for the rest. D and trimming were read from the DNA, whereas the V and J calls and clone size are those reported in that table. The sample includes around 2.3 million clones, with more than 90% observed a single time. The ten largest clones take up roughly 0.13% of the sample.

Trimming removed 0 bases from V and 1 base from J, leaving 10 bases between the germline ends. The germline V gene specifies SGHRS as CDR1 and YFSETQ as CDR2. Reading from cysteine to phenylalanine, the CDR3 counts 15 amino acids. Kept here is only the CDR3 DNA, which spans 45 bases and is read in frame from base 1. The full study reports these points: The genetic and exposure-history diversity represented was limited by the small number of donors. Compared with non-shared clonotypes, clonotypes shared by all four sorted-subset donors had higher generation probabilities. Incomplete sequencing was indicated by rarefaction of sorted-subset datasets, despite the large sequencing depth. Sharing across a handful of donors was observed for approximately 5% of naive CD4, over 3% of naive CD8, about 2.3% of memory CD4, and less than 0.45% of memory CD8 clonotypes. Only blood was sampled, and tissue TCR repertoires likely differ from those in blood. Larger estimated clonotype richness was generally found for naive subsets than for memory subsets. Pairwise subsampling led to the expectation that sequencing depth would affect the degree of clonotype sharing among donors.

A remark on this clone: Its specific antigen is unknown. No much larger clone is present one base from it, and per-base qualities are unavailable.

Recombination connected TRBV5-1 to TRBJ1-1; no D segment can be confidently identified. Sequencing used naive CD4+ T cells sorted from blood. The cell subset or site tag for this specimen amounts to: CD45RA+ positively selected. This receptor was obtained from a man aged 18-30 years in good health. The sequenced DNA: TGCGCCAGCAGCTTGGAAATTCGCGGGAACACTGAAGCTTTCTTT. This is translated as CASSLEIRGNTEAFF. Reference TRBV5-1 and TRBJ1-1 proteins supply the regions before and after the CDR3; the full variable domain is: KAGVTQTPRYLIKTRGQQVTLSCSPISGHRSVSWYQQTPGQGLQFLFEYFSETQRNKGNFPGRFSGRQFSNSRSEMNVSTLELGDSALYLCASSLEIRGNTEAFFGQGTRLTVV.